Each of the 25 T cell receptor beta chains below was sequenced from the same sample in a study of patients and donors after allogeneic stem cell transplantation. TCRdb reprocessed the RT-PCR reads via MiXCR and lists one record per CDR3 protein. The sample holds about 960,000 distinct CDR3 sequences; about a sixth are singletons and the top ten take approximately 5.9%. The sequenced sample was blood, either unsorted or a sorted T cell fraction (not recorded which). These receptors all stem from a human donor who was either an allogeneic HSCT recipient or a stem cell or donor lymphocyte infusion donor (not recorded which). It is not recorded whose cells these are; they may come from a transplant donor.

CDR3 loop: CASSPARRDGLDTQYF. For the CDR3, the DNA is TGTGCCAGCAGCCCAGCACGGCGGGATGGGTTAGATACGCAGTATTTT. This chain uses TRBV7-3 with TRBJ2-3, with D perhaps TRBD2 (6 bases). V lost 5 bases to trimming and J lost 5 bases, with 20 bases between them. Germline V gives CDR1 SGHTA, CDR2 FQGTGA. This CDR3 comprises 16 residues.

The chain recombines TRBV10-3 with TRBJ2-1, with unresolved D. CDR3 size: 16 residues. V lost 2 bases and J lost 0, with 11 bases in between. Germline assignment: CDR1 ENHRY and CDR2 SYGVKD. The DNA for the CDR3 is TGTGCCATCAGTGAGCCGGCCCCCGGCTCCTACAATGAGCAGTTCTTC. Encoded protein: CAISEPAPGSYNEQFF.

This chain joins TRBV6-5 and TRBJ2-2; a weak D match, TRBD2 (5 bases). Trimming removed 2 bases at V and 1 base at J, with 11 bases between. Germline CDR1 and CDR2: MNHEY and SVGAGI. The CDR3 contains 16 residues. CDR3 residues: CASSYDQRWNTGELFF. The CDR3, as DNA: TGTGCCAGCAGTTACGACCAGCGGTGGAACACCGGGGAGCTGTTTTTT.

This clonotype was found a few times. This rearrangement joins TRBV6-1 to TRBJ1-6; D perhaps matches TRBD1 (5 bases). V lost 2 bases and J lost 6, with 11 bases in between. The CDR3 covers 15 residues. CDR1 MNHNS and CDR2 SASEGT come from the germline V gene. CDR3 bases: TGTGCCAGCAGTGAATCTACAGGTCCTAATTCACCCCTCCACTTT. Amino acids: CASSESTGPNSPLHF.

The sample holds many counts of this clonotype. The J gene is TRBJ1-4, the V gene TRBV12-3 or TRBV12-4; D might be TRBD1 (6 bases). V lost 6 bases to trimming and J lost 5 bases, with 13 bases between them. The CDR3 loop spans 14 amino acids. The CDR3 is CASRPKGGNEKLFF. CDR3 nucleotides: TGTGCCAGCAGACCTAAAGGGGGGAATGAAAAACTGTTTTTT.

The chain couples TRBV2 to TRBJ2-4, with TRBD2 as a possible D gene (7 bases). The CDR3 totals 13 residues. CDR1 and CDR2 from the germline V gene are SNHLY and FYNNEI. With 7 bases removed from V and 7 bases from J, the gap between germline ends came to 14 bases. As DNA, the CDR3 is TGTGCCAGCAACCAGGGAGGGGGGAACATTCAGTACTTC. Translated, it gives CASNQGGGNIQYF.

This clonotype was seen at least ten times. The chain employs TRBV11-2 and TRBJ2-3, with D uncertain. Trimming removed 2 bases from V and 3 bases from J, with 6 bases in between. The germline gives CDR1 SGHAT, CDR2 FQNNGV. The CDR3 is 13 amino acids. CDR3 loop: CASSLRWTDTQYF. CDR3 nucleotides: TGTGCCAGCAGCTTAAGGTGGACAGATACGCAGTATTTT.

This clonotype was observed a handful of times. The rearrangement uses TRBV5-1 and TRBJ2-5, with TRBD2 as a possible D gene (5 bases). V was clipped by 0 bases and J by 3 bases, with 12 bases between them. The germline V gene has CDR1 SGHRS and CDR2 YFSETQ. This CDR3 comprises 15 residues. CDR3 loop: CASSLGRPGKETQYF. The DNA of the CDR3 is TGCGCCAGCAGCTTGGGTCGGCCGGGGAAAGAGACCCAGTACTTC.

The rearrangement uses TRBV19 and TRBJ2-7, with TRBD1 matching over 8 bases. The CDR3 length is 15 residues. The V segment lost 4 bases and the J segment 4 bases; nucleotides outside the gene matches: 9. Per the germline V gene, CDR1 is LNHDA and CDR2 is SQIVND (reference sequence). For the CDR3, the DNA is TGTGCCAGTAGTAACCTCAGACAGGGGAGGTACGAGCAGTACTTC. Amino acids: CASSNLRQGRYEQYF.

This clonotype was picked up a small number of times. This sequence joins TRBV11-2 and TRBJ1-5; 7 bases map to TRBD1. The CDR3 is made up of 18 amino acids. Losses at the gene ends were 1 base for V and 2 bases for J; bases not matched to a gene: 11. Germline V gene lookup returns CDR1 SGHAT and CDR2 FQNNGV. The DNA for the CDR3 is TGTGCCAGCAGCTTAGGCCCCCGACAGGGAGCCGGCAATCAGCCCCAGCATTTT. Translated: CASSLGPRQGAGNQPQHF.

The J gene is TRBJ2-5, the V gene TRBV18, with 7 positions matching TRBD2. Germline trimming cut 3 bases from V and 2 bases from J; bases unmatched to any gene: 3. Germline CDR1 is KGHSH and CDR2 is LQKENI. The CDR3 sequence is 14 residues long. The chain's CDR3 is CASSPGLEQETQYF. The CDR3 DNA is TGTGCCAGCTCACCTGGACTAGAACAAGAGACCCAGTACTTC.

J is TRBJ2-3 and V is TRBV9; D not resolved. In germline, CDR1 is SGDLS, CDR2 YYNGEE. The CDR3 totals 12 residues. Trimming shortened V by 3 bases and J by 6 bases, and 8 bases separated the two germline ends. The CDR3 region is CASSGFGDTQYF. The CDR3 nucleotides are TGTGCCAGCAGCGGATTCGGGGATACGCAGTATTTT.

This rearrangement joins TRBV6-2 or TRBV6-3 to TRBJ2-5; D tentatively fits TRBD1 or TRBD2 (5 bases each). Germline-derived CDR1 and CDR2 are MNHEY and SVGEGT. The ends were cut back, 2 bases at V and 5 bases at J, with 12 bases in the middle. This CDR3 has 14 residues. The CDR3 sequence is CASSYGGKKETQYF. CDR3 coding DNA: TGTGCCAGCAGTTACGGGGGAAAAAAGGAGACCCAGTACTTC.

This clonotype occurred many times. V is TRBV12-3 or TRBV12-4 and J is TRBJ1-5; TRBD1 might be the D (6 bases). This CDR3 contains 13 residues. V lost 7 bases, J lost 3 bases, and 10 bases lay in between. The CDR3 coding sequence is TGTGCCAGCACGACAGGAGACAATCAGCCCCAGCATTTT. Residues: CASTTGDNQPQHF.

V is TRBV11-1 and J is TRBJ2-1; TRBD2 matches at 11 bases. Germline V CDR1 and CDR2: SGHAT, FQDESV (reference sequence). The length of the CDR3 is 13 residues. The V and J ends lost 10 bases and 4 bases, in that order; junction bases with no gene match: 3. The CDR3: CATTSGRYNEQFF. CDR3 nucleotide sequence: TGTGCCACAACTAGCGGGAGATACAATGAGCAGTTCTTC.

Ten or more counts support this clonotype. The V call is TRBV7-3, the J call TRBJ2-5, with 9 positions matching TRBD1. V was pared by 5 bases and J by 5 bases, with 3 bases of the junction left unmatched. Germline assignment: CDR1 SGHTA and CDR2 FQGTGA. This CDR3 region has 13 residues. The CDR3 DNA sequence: TGTGCCAGCAGCCCCGGGACAGGGGAGACCCAGTACTTC. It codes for CASSPGTGETQYF.

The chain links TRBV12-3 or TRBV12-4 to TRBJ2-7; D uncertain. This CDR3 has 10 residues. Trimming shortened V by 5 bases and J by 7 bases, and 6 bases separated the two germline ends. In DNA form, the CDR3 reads TGTGCCAGCAGTCCTGCGGAGCAGTACTTC. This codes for CASSPAEQYF.

CDR3 sequence (DNA): TGCGCCAGCAGCCATAACCCAGGGACAGCAAATTCCTACGAGCAGTACTTC. Translating it yields CASSHNPGTANSYEQYF. The J gene is TRBJ2-7, the V gene TRBV4-1; 7 nucleotides align to TRBD1. The CDR3 length is 17 residues. Trimming at V came to 3 bases and at J to 1 base, leaving 12 bases not matched to a gene. Germline V lookup: CDR1 MGHRA, CDR2 YSYEKL.

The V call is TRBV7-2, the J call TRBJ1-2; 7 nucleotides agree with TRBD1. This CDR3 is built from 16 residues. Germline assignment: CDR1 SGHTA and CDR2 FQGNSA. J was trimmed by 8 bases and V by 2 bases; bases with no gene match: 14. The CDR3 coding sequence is TGTGCCAGCAGCTTAACTAGTTCGAGCTCACAGGGGGGCTACACCTTC. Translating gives CASSLTSSSSQGGYTF.

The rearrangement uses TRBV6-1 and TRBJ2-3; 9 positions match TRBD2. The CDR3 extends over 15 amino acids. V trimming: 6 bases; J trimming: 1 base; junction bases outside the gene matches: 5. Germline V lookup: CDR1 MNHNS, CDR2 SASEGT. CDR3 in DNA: TGTGCCAGCAGAATACTAGCGGGTGGCACAGATACGCAGTATTTT. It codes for CASRILAGGTDTQYF.

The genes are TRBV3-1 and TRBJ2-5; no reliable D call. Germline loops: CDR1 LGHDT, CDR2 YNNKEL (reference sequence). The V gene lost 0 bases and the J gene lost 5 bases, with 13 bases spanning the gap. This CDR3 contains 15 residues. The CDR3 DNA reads TGTGCCAGCAGCCAAGATAGGCAGGTCGCGGAGACCCAGTACTTC. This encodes CASSQDRQVAETQYF.

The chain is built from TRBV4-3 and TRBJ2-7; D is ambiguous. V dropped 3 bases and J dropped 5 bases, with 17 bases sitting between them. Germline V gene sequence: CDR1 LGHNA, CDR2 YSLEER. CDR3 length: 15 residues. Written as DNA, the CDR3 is TGCGCCAGCAGCCAGGATCCAGACGGCCGCGACGAGCAGTACTTC. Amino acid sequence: CASSQDPDGRDEQYF.

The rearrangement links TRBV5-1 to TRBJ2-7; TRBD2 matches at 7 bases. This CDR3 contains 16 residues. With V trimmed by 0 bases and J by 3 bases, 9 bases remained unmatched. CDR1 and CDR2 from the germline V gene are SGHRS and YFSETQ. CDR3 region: CASSLASGGFDYEQYF. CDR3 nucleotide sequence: TGCGCCAGCAGCTTGGCTAGCGGTGGATTCGACTACGAGCAGTACTTC.

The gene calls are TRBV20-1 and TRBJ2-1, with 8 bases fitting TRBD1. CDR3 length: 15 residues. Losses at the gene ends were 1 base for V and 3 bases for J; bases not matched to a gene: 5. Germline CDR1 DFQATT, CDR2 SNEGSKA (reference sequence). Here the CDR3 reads CSARAAGGGYNEQFF. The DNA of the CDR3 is TGCAGTGCTAGAGCAGCAGGGGGCGGCTACAATGAGCAGTTCTTC.

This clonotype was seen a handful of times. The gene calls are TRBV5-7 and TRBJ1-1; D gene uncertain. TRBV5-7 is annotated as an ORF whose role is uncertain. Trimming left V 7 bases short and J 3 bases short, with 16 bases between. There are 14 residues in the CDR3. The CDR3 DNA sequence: TGTGCCAGCCCTCTCTCGGCAGCCCACACTGAAGCTTTCTTT. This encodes CASPLSAAHTEAFF.